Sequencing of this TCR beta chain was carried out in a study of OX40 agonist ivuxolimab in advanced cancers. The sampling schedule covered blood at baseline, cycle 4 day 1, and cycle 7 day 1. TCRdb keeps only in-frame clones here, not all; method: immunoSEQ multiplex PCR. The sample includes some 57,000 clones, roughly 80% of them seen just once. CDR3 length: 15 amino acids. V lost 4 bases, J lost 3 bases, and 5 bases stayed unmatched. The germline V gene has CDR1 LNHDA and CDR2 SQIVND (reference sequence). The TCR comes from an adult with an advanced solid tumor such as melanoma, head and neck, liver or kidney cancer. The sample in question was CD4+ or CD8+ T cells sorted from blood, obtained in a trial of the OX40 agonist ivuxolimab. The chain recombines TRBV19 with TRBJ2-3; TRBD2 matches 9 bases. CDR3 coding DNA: TGTGCCAGTAGTACGAGCGGGGGGCAGACAGATACGCAGTATTTT. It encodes CASSTSGGQTDTQYF. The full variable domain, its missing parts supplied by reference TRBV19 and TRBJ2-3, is DGGITQSPKYLFRKEGQNVTLSCEQNLNHDAMYWYRQDPGQGLRLIYYSQIVNDFQKGDIAEGYSVSREKKESFPLTVTSAQKNPTAFYLCASSTSGGQTDTQYFGPGTRLTVL.